This T cell receptor (beta chain) was recovered during a study of regulatory T cells in long-lasting Graves disease. Sample time point: newly diagnosed GD, antithyroid drugs for less than 3 months. Making the TCR library involved RNA that had been extracted from PBMCs. The authors built TCR beta libraries using iRepertoire HTBI primers and Arm-PCR of CDR3 regions. TCRdb passed the multiplex PCR reads through MiXCR, listing each CDR3 protein once. The table has around 450,000 distinct CDR3 sequences, approximately 15% seen once. This clonotype occurred many times. Its antigen is still unknown. General study results and limits: Newly diagnosed patients shared around 910 public clonotypes; persistent patients shared some 2,700. Accuracy might have suffered from few samples.

Between the trimmed V and J ends, which lost 7 bases and 4 bases, there was a span of 20 bases. The CDR3 contains 15 residues. These data were also filed under a second study, of T cells in Graves' hyperthyroidism and ophthalmopathy. That report adds: Most thyroid clonotypes with frequency above 0.001 were detected in blood.

This receptor was identified in a woman aged 25 to 39 with Graves disease. The genes are TRBV12-3 or TRBV12-4 and TRBJ2-7, with a weak D call TRBD2 (6 bases). The sequencing used peripheral blood mononuclear cells (PBMCs), collected at new diagnosis, from a patient treated with antithyroid drugs. The CDR3 spells CASTRDSIRSYEQYF. The DNA of the CDR3 is TGTGCCAGCACCCGGGACTCCATTAGGTCTTACGAGCAGTACTTC.